Presented here are 15 T cell receptor beta chains from one specimen sequenced in a study of blood T cell repertoires in COVID-19. Sequencing used immunoSEQ multiplex PCR; TCRdb keeps in-frame clones, though not all of them. The repertoire consists of about 35,000 clones, with approximately 90% occurring once and the leading ten covering 2% to 2.5%. The specimen was peripheral blood. These receptors all stem from a man aged 50 or older with active COVID-19.

The V and J genes are TRBV18 and TRBJ2-1, with a weak D call TRBD1 (5 bases). The CDR3 has 13 residues. Deletions cut 6 bases from V and 4 bases from J, with 10 bases between. The germline V gene encodes CDR1 KGHSH and CDR2 LQKENI. The DNA of the CDR3 is TGTGCCAGCTCGCCGACAGCGTACAATGAGCAGTTCTTC. This codes for CASSPTAYNEQFF.

The CDR3 coding sequence is TGTGCCAGCAGCGCGGAAGGGGCACTTAGCACAGATACGCAGTATTTT. It encodes CASSAEGALSTDTQYF. The V call is TRBV9, the J call TRBJ2-3; possible D gene TRBD1, 5 bases. The germline V gene has CDR1 SGDLS and CDR2 YYNGEE. CDR3 length equals 16 residues. V lost 3 bases to trimming and J lost 0 bases, with 14 bases between them.

The J gene is TRBJ2-7, the V gene TRBV11-2; 11 nucleotides line up with TRBD2. J was trimmed by 2 bases and V by 5 bases; bases with no gene match: 8. Germline CDR1 SGHAT, CDR2 FQNNGV. The CDR3 runs to 16 residues. The DNA for the CDR3 is TGTGCCAGCAGCCCCCCGGGACTAGCGGCCACCTACGAGCAGTACTTC. Its protein is CASSPPGLAATYEQYF.

The chain employs TRBV24-1 and TRBJ2-1; TRBD1 matches at 7 bases. V shed 3 bases and J 6 bases; nucleotides not matched to a gene: 4. The germline CDR1 and CDR2 sequences are KGHDR and SFDVKD. The CDR3 spans 14 residues. The CDR3 sequence is CATSDPRQGNEQFF. DNA of the CDR3: TGTGCCACCAGTGATCCTCGACAGGGCAATGAGCAGTTCTTC.

The CDR3 here is CSASRGADEAGELFF. CDR3 nucleotide sequence: TGCAGTGCTAGTCGGGGGGCCGATGAGGCCGGGGAGCTGTTTTTT. The V call is TRBV20-1, the J call TRBJ2-2; D possibly corresponds to TRBD2 (7 bases). Trimming shortened V by 3 bases and J by 6 bases, and 17 bases separated the two germline ends. The length of the CDR3 is 15 residues. Germline assignment: CDR1 DFQATT and CDR2 SNEGSKA (reference sequence).

This clone was recorded only once. The chain uses TRBV6-6 and TRBJ1-2; D possibly corresponds to TRBD1 (5 bases). V shed 6 bases and J shed 3 bases, with 20 bases lying between them. Germline V gives CDR1 MNHNY, CDR2 SVGAGI (reference sequence). CDR3 size: 16 residues. CDR3 nucleotides: TGTGCCAGCAGCTACGTCGGGACTCCTTCCCACTATGGCTACACCTTC. The encoded protein is CASSYVGTPSHYGYTF.

The CDR3, as DNA: TGTGCCAGCAGCCCACAGACTAGCGGGGATCAAGAGACCCAGTACTTC. As protein: CASSPQTSGDQETQYF. The rearrangement uses TRBV4-2 and TRBJ2-5; 11 positions agree with TRBD2. This CDR3 is 16 amino acids long. The ends lost 4 bases at V and 2 bases at J; junction bases unmatched: 6. Germline assignment: CDR1 LGHNA and CDR2 YNFKEQ.

CDR3 nucleotide sequence: TGTGCCAGCAGCTTAGTAGGGGTCGATGAGCAGTTCTTC. Translating it yields CASSLVGVDEQFF. V gene TRBV7-8 combines with J gene TRBJ2-1, with a tentative D call TRBD1 (5 bases). Trimming took off 1 base at V and 8 bases at J, with 9 bases between the two ends. The germline V gene encodes CDR1 SGHVS and CDR2 FQNEAQ. This CDR3 region has 13 residues.

DNA for the CDR3: TGTGCCAGCAGTCAACGTCTCACCACTAGTTCCTACGAGCAGTACTTC. Encoded protein: CASSQRLTTSSYEQYF. V usage is TRBV14 and J usage is TRBJ2-7, with D perhaps matching TRBD2 (5 bases). This CDR3 is built from 16 residues. Deletions cut 6 bases from V and 1 base from J, with 19 bases between. Germline-derived CDR1 and CDR2 are SGHDN and FVKESK.

The chain combines TRBV2 with TRBJ2-7; possible D gene TRBD2, 6 bases. The CDR3 is 14 residues long. Germline V lookup: CDR1 SNHLY, CDR2 FYNNEI. Trimming cost V 9 bases and J 6 bases, with 21 bases left between them. The CDR3 DNA reads TGTGCCAGTGTAAAAGGAGGGTTATTTCTCGAGCAGTACTTC. Protein sequence: CASVKGGLFLEQYF.

V gene TRBV7-2 combines with J gene TRBJ2-3; 8 bases line up with TRBD2. The CDR3 runs 19 residues. V trimming: 4 bases; J trimming: 0 bases; junction bases outside the gene matches: 15. Per germline, CDR1 SGHTA and CDR2 FQGNSA. For the CDR3, the DNA is TGTGCCAGCAGCTACCCTAATAGGAGTAGCGGGGTGAGCACAGATACGCAGTATTTT. This gives the protein CASSYPNRSSGVSTDTQYF.

This chain connects TRBV5-1 to TRBJ2-3; D may be TRBD2 (5 bases). The CDR3 loop spans 15 amino acids. Germline V gives CDR1 SGHRS, CDR2 YFSETQ. V was pared by 4 bases and J by 0 bases, with 12 bases between. The CDR3 nucleotides are TGCGCCAGCAGCCCGGGGTCCGCTAGCACAGATACGCAGTATTTT. It translates to CASSPGSASTDTQYF.

The chain recombines TRBV6-2 or TRBV6-3 with TRBJ2-3; 7 nucleotides agree with TRBD1. The V segment lost 5 bases and the J segment 0 bases; nucleotides outside the gene matches: 5. Germline values: CDR1 MNHEY, CDR2 SVGEGT. The CDR3 is 15 residues long. In nucleotides, the CDR3 is TGTGCCAGCAGTCGTTACAGGGGTAGCACAGATACGCAGTATTTT. Translated: CASSRYRGSTDTQYF.

The V and J genes are TRBV11-3 and TRBJ1-2; the D gene is possibly TRBD1 (6 bases). This CDR3 has 13 amino acids. Trimming left V 5 bases short and J 5 bases short, with 12 bases between. The V gene's germline CDR1 is SGHNT and CDR2 YENEEA. CDR3 sequence (DNA): TGTGCCAGCAGCGGGACCCAGGGGTATGGCTACACCTTC. The encoded protein is CASSGTQGYGYTF.

This clone appeared a few times. The chain couples TRBV7-3 to TRBJ1-1; 7 nucleotides align to TRBD1. This CDR3 has 13 amino acids. V gave up 10 bases and J gave up 5 bases; unmatched junction bases: 10. Germline values: CDR1 SGHTA, CDR2 FQGTGA. The CDR3 nucleotides are TGTGCCACCAGGCAGGAGGGGGCGACTGAAGCTTTCTTT. Protein sequence: CATRQEGATEAFF.